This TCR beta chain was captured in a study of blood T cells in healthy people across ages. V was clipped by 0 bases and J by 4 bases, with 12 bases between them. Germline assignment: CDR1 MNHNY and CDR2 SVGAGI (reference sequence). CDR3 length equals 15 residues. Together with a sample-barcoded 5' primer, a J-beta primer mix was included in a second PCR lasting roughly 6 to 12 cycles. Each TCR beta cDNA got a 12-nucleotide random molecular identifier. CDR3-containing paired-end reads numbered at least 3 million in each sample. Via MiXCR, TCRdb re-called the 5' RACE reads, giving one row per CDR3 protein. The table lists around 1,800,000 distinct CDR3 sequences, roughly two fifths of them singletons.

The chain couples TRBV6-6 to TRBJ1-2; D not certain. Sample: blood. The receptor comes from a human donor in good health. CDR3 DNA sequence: TGTGCCAGCAGTTACTCGACGGAGGATGCCTATGGCTACACCTTC. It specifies CASSYSTEDAYGYTF.